This T cell receptor (beta chain) was sequenced in a study of T-cell reconstitution after alpha-beta-depleted transplantation in children (dated by TCRdb to the mid-2010s). Notes on the research overall: Using TCR repertoire profiling, the study followed T-cell immune reconstitution in a quantitative way in children after TCRalphabeta/CD19-depleted allogeneic hematopoietic cell transplantation.

This clonotype was found a few times. Its antigen target is currently unknown. Per-base quality was not reported, and no clone a single base away is much larger than it. Library preparation was by PCR. The listed sequencing device is Illumina HiSeq 2500. TCR libraries were prepared with molecular barcoding, using unique molecular identifiers to normalize TCRbeta repertoire quantification. Using fastp at Q25 and MiXCR, TCRdb reprocessed the public reads and kept productive beta chains. Each entry merges the rows of one CDR3 protein and shows their most common DNA and genes. This sample has more than 550,000 distinct CDR3 sequences in its table, and roughly a tenth of those were observed once. The top ten clonotypes cover less than 5% of the sample. V loses 7 bases, J loses 6 bases, and the germline ends lie 20 bases apart. For CDR1 and CDR2, the germline V gene lists MNHEY and SVGEGT. Including cysteine and phenylalanine, the CDR3 has 15 amino acids. Only the CDR3 portion is preserved as DNA: 45 bases, with reading frame beginning at the first base.

This TCR was recovered from a human donor who donated a stem cell graft to a child with acute myeloid leukemia. Sequenced here: PBMCs from the stem cell graft donor, sampled from the stem cell graft. The chain couples TRBV6-2 or TRBV6-3 to TRBJ2-3; 5 matching bases give a weak D call of TRBD2. The CDR3 protein is CASTAPRRPGDTQYF. In nucleotides, the sequence is TGTGCCAGCACCGCCCCTAGACGGCCGGGGGATACGCAGTATTTT.